This T cell receptor (beta chain) was identified in a study of Graves' ophthalmopathy and Graves' hyperthyroidism. Findings of the study overall: Progression of ophthalmopathy was predicted by the model with approximately 71% sensitivity and around 77% specificity.

This clonotype has at least ten counts. Its antigen is unidentified. V lost 3 bases to trimming and J lost 3 bases, with 18 bases between them. CDR3 length: 16 amino acids. Germline loops: CDR1 MNHEY, CDR2 SVGAGI. Amplification of TCR beta CDR3 regions used RNA transcripts. First-round RT-PCR relied on HTBI primers, and a second-round multiplex PCR came next. TCRdb reprocessed the multiplex PCR reads via MiXCR and lists one record per CDR3 protein. This table has 400,000 to 500,000 distinct CDR3 sequences, under 25% appearing once. The chain carries TRBV6-5 and TRBJ2-7, with D perhaps TRBD1 or TRBD2 (5 bases each). Sequenced input: peripheral blood. The sequence was obtained from a woman under 30 with stable Graves' hyperthyroidism. The CDR3 DNA follows: TGTGCCAGCAGTTATTCCCGGGACCCTGCCCTCTACGAGCAGTACTTC. It is translated as CASSYSRDPALYEQYF.